Presented here are 23 T cell receptor beta chains from one specimen sequenced in a study of blood T cell repertoires in COVID-19. Only in-frame clones appear in the TCRdb table, and some are missing; sequencing was by immunoSEQ multiplex PCR. The data hold 350,000 to 450,000 clones, with over 85% observed a single time. Sequenced input: PBMCs or T cells enriched from blood (not recorded which). The receptors derive from a woman under 40 who had recovered from COVID-19.

V usage is TRBV27 and J usage is TRBJ2-7; possible D gene TRBD1, 6 bases. This CDR3 contains 13 residues. The germline V gene encodes CDR1 MNHEY and CDR2 SMNVEV (reference sequence). V gave up 10 bases and J gave up 0 bases, with 13 bases separating them. This CDR3 reads CATRTAVSYEQYF. The DNA of the CDR3 is TGTGCCACCCGGACAGCCGTCTCCTACGAGCAGTACTTC.

This clone has just one count. This chain links TRBV12-3 or TRBV12-4 with TRBJ2-5; D gene unclear. Trimming cost V 6 bases and J 7 bases, with 9 bases left between them. This CDR3 has 11 amino acids. CDR3 amino acids: CASSPHGTQYF. The DNA for the CDR3 is TGTGCCAGCAGCCCACATGGGACCCAGTACTTC.

The chain combines TRBV11-2 with TRBJ2-4; 7 bases are shared with TRBD2. The CDR3 has 14 residues. Germline V gene lookup returns CDR1 SGHAT and CDR2 FQNNGV. The J segment lost 8 bases and the V segment lost 4 bases, leaving 8 bases of the junction unmatched. CDR3 sequence reads: CASSSSGDRDIQYF. Written as DNA, the CDR3 is TGTGCCAGCAGCTCCAGCGGGGATCGGGACATTCAGTACTTC.

The CDR3 nucleotides are TGCGCCAGCAGCCAAGCGGTAGCCCATTCACCCCTCCACTTT. Protein product: CASSQAVAHSPLHF. This chain connects TRBV4-1 to TRBJ1-6, with D uncertain. CDR3 length: 14 residues. Germline CDR1 reads MGHRA; CDR2 reads YSYEKL. V was shortened by 1 base and J by 8 bases, with 9 bases between the two germline ends.

This rearrangement joins TRBV14 to TRBJ1-6, with TRBD1 as a possible D gene (6 bases). Germline V gene sequence: CDR1 SGHDN, CDR2 FVKESK. V was clipped by 1 base and J by 8 bases, with 15 bases between them. This CDR3 has 16 amino acids. Here the CDR3 reads CASSQVGNRVDSPLHF. The CDR3 nucleotides are TGTGCCAGCAGCCAAGTCGGGAACAGGGTGGATTCACCCCTCCACTTT.

This chain joins TRBV6-4 and TRBJ2-1, with 8 nucleotides matching TRBD2. Trimming removed 5 bases from V and 4 bases from J; junction bases left unmatched: 7. This CDR3 spans 15 amino acids. CDR1 and CDR2 from the germline V gene are MRHNA and SNTAGT. The CDR3 loop is CASSRAGESYNEQFF. DNA of the CDR3: TGTGCCAGCAGTCGAGCGGGGGAGTCGTACAATGAGCAGTTCTTC.

This chain uses TRBV28 with TRBJ1-2; D is possibly TRBD1 (5 bases). The CDR3 is 15 amino acids. With 6 bases removed from V and 0 bases from J, the gap between germline ends came to 14 bases. Germline V gives CDR1 MDHEN, CDR2 SYDVKM. The CDR3 DNA reads as TGTGCCAGCAGCCGCCGAAGGGGCGCTAACTATGGCTACACCTTC. This translates into CASSRRRGANYGYTF.

The chain employs TRBV12-3 or TRBV12-4 and TRBJ2-7; D is uncertain. Trimming stripped 5 bases from V and 5 bases from J, with 13 bases between. This CDR3 is 13 amino acids long. The CDR3 region is CASSPTGLNEQYF. CDR3 coding DNA: TGTGCCAGCAGTCCTACTGGGCTCAACGAGCAGTACTTC.

The CDR3 reads CATPSLAGGLKETQYF. Written as DNA, the CDR3 is TGTGCCACCCCGAGTCTGGCGGGAGGGCTTAAAGAGACCCAGTACTTC. V is TRBV24-1 and J is TRBJ2-5, with 9 bases fitting TRBD2. This CDR3 has 16 residues. Germline values: CDR1 KGHDR, CDR2 SFDVKD. The trim removed 9 bases at V and 3 bases at J, leaving 13 bases unmatched.

The genes are TRBV27 and TRBJ1-6; 8 bases map to TRBD1. Trimming removed 2 bases from V and 11 bases from J; junction bases left unmatched: 14. The germline gives CDR1 MNHEY, CDR2 SMNVEV (reference sequence). This CDR3 spans 17 amino acids. In DNA, the CDR3 is TGTGCCAGCAGTTTAGTTACCGCGACAGGGGCTAGGCCACCCCTCCACTTT. Its protein is CASSLVTATGARPPLHF.

V and J are TRBV25-1 and TRBJ2-3, with D unresolved. V lost 5 bases and J 6 bases, leaving 6 bases between the germline ends. This CDR3 region has 11 residues. CDR1 and CDR2 from the germline V gene are MGHDK and SYGVNS. The CDR3 region has the DNA TGTGCCAGCAGTCTAGAGGATACGCAGTATTTT. Protein: CASSLEDTQYF.

V and J are TRBV11-2 and TRBJ1-5; D ambiguous. V gave up 3 bases and J gave up 5 bases, with 8 bases separating them. The germline V gene has CDR1 SGHAT and CDR2 FQNNGV. This CDR3 region has 13 residues. CDR3 loop: CASSFTGYQPQHF. In DNA form, the CDR3 reads TGTGCCAGCAGCTTTACGGGGTATCAGCCCCAGCATTTT.

On this clone: Because the CDR3's place on the DNA is in doubt, the DNA is left out and the CDR3 is given as listed by TCRdb. The rearrangement links TRBV19 to TRBJ2-7; the table's D call TRBD1 went unverified against the DNA. Germline CDR1 is LNHDA and CDR2 is SQIVND (reference sequence). The CDR3 numbers 12 amino acids, ends counted. The CDR3 protein is CASSFGQGALYF.

This clone was seen only a few times. The chain combines TRBV24-1 with TRBJ1-2; 8 bases fit TRBD1. CDR1 is KGHDR and CDR2 is SFDVKD in the germline V gene. This CDR3 has 13 amino acids. The V and J ends lost 7 bases and 8 bases, in that order; junction bases with no gene match: 8. CDR3: CATSPGGAWGYTF. The CDR3 DNA is TGTGCCACCAGCCCAGGGGGCGCTTGGGGCTACACCTTC.

This rearrangement joins TRBV18 to TRBJ1-6; unclear D gene. Trimming took 6 bases from V and 8 from J, leaving 17 bases between them. The CDR3 is 15 amino acids. Looked up from germline, CDR1 is KGHSH and CDR2 is LQKENI. The CDR3 region is CASSELPGKDSPLHF. The DNA for the CDR3 is TGTGCCAGCTCCGAACTACCGGGGAAGGATTCACCCCTCCACTTT.

The J gene is TRBJ1-3, the V gene TRBV7-2; 7 bases align to TRBD1. Germline CDR1 and CDR2: SGHTA and FQGNSA. Unmatched junction bases numbered 6, after V lost 5 bases and J lost 2 bases. This CDR3 is 15 amino acids long. Here the CDR3 DNA reads TGTGCCAGCAGCCCTTACAGGGGCCCTGGAAACACCATATATTTT. Protein sequence: CASSPYRGPGNTIYF.

The CDR3 nucleotides are TGTGCCAGCAGTCCCCGGACTGCCCGCGAGCAGTACTTC. This codes for CASSPRTAREQYF. The chain has TRBV27 and TRBJ2-7; a possible D gene is TRBD2 (5 bases). Trimming left V 5 bases short and J 6 bases short, with 14 bases between. This CDR3 spans 13 amino acids. Germline assignment: CDR1 MNHEY and CDR2 SMNVEV (reference sequence).

V usage is TRBV7-2 and J usage is TRBJ2-1; 10 nucleotides align to TRBD2. Germline loops: CDR1 SGHTA, CDR2 FQGNSA. V lost 2 bases to trimming and J lost 6 bases; unmatched junction nucleotides: 4. This CDR3 has 15 amino acids. Here the CDR3 DNA reads TGTGCCAGCAGCTTACCGGGACTAGCGACCAATGAGCAGTTCTTC. This gives the protein CASSLPGLATNEQFF.

The chain employs TRBV28 and TRBJ1-4, with 8 bases lining up with TRBD1. Germline CDR1 reads MDHEN; CDR2 reads SYDVKM. After removal of 5 bases from V and 5 bases from J, the junction contained 7 bases not matched to a gene. The CDR3 is 15 residues long. As DNA, the CDR3 is TGTGCCAGCAGTCCGACAGGACAGGGAAATGAAAAACTGTTTTTT. This sequence encodes CASSPTGQGNEKLFF.

The V gene is TRBV19, the J gene TRBJ2-7; TRBD2 agrees at 9 bases. Germline V gene data show CDR1 as LNHDA and CDR2 as SQIVND (reference sequence). J was trimmed by 2 bases and V by 3 bases; bases with no gene match: 2. This CDR3 region has 14 residues. CDR3 loop: CASSIGGGAYEQYF. CDR3 sequence (DNA): TGTGCCAGTAGTATTGGCGGGGGGGCCTACGAGCAGTACTTC.

In this sample, this clone turned up a few times. V gene TRBV6-4 combines with J gene TRBJ2-1; D perhaps matches TRBD1 (5 bases). Looked up from germline, CDR1 is MRHNA and CDR2 is SNTAGT. The CDR3 consists of 14 residues. The germline V and J ends were trimmed by 4 bases and 8 bases, with 15 bases remaining between them. The CDR3, as DNA: TGTGCCAGCAGTGGCACTGGGGCGGCGGATGAGCAGTTCTTC. Protein: CASSGTGAADEQFF.

This rearrangement joins TRBV19 to TRBJ1-6; 7 bases match TRBD1. Germline values: CDR1 LNHDA, CDR2 SQIVND (reference sequence). The CDR3 is 17 amino acids. Germline trimming cut 4 bases from V and 9 bases from J; bases unmatched to any gene: 15. CDR3 loop: CASSTYLGQDKGSPLHF. The CDR3 DNA follows: TGTGCCAGTAGTACCTACCTTGGACAGGATAAGGGTTCACCCCTCCACTTT.

The chain is built from TRBV28 and TRBJ1-6; TRBD1 is a possible D gene (5 bases). The CDR3 extends over 12 amino acids. Germline CDR1 and CDR2: MDHEN and SYDVKM. Trimming cost V 7 bases and J 7 bases, with 8 bases left between them. The CDR3 region is CASIGGNSPLHF. In DNA form, the CDR3 reads TGTGCCAGCATCGGGGGGAATTCACCCCTCCACTTT.